This TCR beta chain was sequenced during a study of blood T cell repertoires in COVID-19. The overall study: From T cells, B-cell-depleted T cells, or PBMCs came the material, which was cDNA or gDNA.

Under the authors' procedure: Estimation of nucleated cell counts relied on the amplification of reference gene primers. Assay: immunoSEQ multiplex PCR; the TCRdb copy retains only in-frame clones and omits some. That table furnishes V, J and clone size, whereas the DNA furnished D and trimming. The repertoire holds under 200,000 clones, with 80% to 90% as singletons. This CDR3 contains 17 residues. The ends lost 0 bases at V and 1 base at J; junction bases unmatched: 6. Germline V lookup: CDR1 KGHDR, CDR2 SFDVKD. The material sequenced was peripheral blood. The sequence derives from a woman between 70 and 85 years old with acute or convalescent COVID-19. The V call is TRBV24-1, the J call TRBJ2-3; 7 bases map to TRBD2. The CDR3 is CATSDLVLAERTDTQYF. CDR3 coding DNA: TGTGCCACCAGTGATTTGGTTCTAGCGGAGCGCACAGATACGCAGTATTTT.